This T cell receptor (beta chain) came from a study of blood T cell repertoires in COVID-19 (dated by TCRdb to about 2020). About the full investigation: Collaborator samples came from the United States, Italy and Spain and covered acute and convalescent phases of COVID-19. The sample metadata nearly always contained a de-identified subject ID, COVID-19 status, age in years and sex. HLA class I and class II types, where available, came from metadata supplied by the sample provider rather than from assay-based typing. Samples were obtained from the ongoing ImmuneRACE study (first 160 participants) and from over 1,000 subjects provided by 6 global collaborators. The repertoires were made available in a free public database intended to serve as a resource for research on the immune response to SARS-CoV-2. The dataset comprised deeply sampled blood TCRbeta repertoires from subjects exposed to, actively infected with, or recovered from COVID-19. The material from the prospective study consisted of cDNA or gDNA derived from T cells, B-cell-depleted T cells, or PBMCs. What the authors observed across the whole study: Clinical and demographic metadata were provided uncurated, with the amount varying by source and participant.

From the cysteine up to the phenylalanine, the CDR3 has a length of 13 residues. The retained sequence is limited to the CDR3, 39 bases, with the frame set at the first base. As encoded in the germline V gene, CDR1 is MNHEY while CDR2 is SVGAGI. Trimming at the junction amounts to 10 bases on V and 5 bases on J, and the germline ends lie 15 bases apart. Notes on this clone: No antigen is known for it. No base qualities exist here, and no much larger clone lies one base off it.

Collaborating institutions collected whole blood in K2EDTA tubes following their own protocols. Collaborator samples were shipped for TCRbeta analysis as frozen whole blood, isolated PBMCs, or DNA extracted from either sample type. The immunoSEQ Assay, a bias-controlled multiplex PCR, was used to amplify TCRbeta CDR3 regions from genomic DNA. As for the authors' bioinformatics: The number of nucleated cells in each sample was estimated by amplification of reference gene primers within the assay. Sequence reads were collapsed and filtered to measure the absolute abundance of every unique TCRbeta CDR3 rearrangement. For each sample, productive Simpson clonality was calculated as the square root of Simpson's diversity index across productive rearrangements. TCRdb obtained this table from immuneACCESS and retained in-frame rearrangements with V and J assigned. These tables miss some clones; where compared with another copy, unresolved V genes account for less than half of the shortfall, and the remainder is unexplained. V, J and clone size are taken as reported in that table, and D and trimming were inferred from the DNA itself. This sample has about 240,000 clones in its table, and around four fifths of those were observed once. The biggest ten clones account for under 15% of the sample.

Input material: peripheral blood. The origin of this receptor is a woman aged 55-70 years with active or convalescent COVID-19. The chain employs TRBV6-5 and TRBJ1-5; no D gene can be assigned with confidence. The CDR3 has the sequence CATGVVRDQPQHF. The bases read TGTGCCACCGGGGTGGTGAGGGATCAGCCCCAGCATTTT.